The sequence of this T cell receptor (beta chain) was determined in a study of blood T cell repertoires in COVID-19. Study at large: Sources were T cells, B-cell-depleted T cells, or PBMCs; the material itself was cDNA or gDNA.

Original processing methods: Estimates of nucleated cell counts were drawn from the amplification of reference gene primers. Clones were read by immunoSEQ multiplex PCR, and TCRdb kept only the in-frame ones, dropping some. The DNA gave D and trimming, while V, J and clone size come from that table. Altogether 200,000 or so clones are present, 70% to 85% being singletons, with the ten largest covering about 5%. Material: peripheral blood. This receptor was obtained from a woman between 25 and 40 years old with acute or convalescent COVID-19.

The CDR3: CASSLDPRTYEQYF. Written as DNA, the CDR3 is TGCGCCAGCAGCTTGGACCCCAGGACCTACGAGCAGTACTTC. The chain joins TRBV5-1 to TRBJ2-7; D ambiguous. Trimming left V 0 bases short and J 2 bases short, with 9 bases between. Per germline, CDR1 SGHRS and CDR2 YFSETQ. The CDR3 spans 14 residues.